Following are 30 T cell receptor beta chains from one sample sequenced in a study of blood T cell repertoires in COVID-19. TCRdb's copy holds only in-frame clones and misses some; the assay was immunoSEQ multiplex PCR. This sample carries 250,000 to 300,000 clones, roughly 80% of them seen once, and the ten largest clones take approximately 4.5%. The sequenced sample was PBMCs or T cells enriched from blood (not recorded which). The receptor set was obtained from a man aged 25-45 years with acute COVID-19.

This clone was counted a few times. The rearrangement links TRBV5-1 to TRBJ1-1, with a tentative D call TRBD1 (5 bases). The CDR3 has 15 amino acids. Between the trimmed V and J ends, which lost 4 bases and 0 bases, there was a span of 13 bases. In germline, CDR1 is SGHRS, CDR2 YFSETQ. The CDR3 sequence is CASSNRTSLNTEAFF. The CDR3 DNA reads TGCGCCAGCAGCAATCGGACAAGCCTGAACACTGAAGCTTTCTTT.

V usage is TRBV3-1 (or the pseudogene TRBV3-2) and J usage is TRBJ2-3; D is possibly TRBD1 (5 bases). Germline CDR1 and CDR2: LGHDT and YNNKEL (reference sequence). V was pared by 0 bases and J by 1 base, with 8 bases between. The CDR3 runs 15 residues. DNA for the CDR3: TGTGCCAGCAGCCAAGATCCCAGGGGCACAGATACGCAGTATTTT. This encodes CASSQDPRGTDTQYF.

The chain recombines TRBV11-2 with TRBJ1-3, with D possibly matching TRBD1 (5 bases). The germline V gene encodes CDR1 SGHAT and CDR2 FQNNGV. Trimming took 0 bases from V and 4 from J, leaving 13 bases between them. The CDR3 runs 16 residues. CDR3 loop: CASSLEVAQGGNTIYF. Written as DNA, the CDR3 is TGTGCCAGCAGCTTAGAGGTGGCCCAGGGAGGAAACACCATATATTTT.

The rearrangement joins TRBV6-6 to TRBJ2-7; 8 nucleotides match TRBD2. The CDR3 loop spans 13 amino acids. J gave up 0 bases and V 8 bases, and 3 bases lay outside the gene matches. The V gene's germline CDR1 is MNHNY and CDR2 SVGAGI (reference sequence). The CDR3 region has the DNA TGTGCCAGCCGGGGGACTAGCTCCTACGAGCAGTACGTC. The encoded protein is CASRGTSSYEQYV.

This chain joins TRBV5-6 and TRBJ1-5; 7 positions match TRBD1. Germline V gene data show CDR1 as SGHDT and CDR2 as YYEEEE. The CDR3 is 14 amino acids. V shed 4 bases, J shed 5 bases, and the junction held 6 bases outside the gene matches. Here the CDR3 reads CASSPRDSYQPQHF. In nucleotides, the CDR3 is TGTGCCAGCAGCCCGAGGGACAGTTATCAGCCCCAGCATTTT.

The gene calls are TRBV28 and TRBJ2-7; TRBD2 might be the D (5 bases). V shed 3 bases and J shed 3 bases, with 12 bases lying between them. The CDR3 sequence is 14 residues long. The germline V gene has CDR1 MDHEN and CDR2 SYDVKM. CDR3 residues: CASSFLDSIYEQYV. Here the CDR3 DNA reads TGTGCCAGCAGTTTTTTGGACTCAATCTACGAGCAGTACGTC.

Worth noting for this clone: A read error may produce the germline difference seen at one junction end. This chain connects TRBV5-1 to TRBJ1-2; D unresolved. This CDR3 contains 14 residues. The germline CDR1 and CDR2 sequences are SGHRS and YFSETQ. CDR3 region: CASSSLSGNYGYTF. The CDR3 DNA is TGTGCCAGCAGCTCGCTAAGCGGTAACTATGGCTACACCTTC. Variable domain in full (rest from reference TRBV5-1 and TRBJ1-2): KAGVTQTPRYLIKTRGQQVTLSCSPISGHRSVSWYQQTPGQGLQFLFEYFSETQRNKGNFPGRFSGRQFSNSRSEMNVSTLELGDSALYLCASSSLSGNYGYTFGSGTRLTVV.

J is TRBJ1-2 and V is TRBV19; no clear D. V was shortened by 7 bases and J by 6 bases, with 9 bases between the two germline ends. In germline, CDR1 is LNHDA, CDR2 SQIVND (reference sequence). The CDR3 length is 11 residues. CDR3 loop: CASTPGDGYTF. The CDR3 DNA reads TGTGCCAGTACCCCGGGAGATGGCTACACCTTC.

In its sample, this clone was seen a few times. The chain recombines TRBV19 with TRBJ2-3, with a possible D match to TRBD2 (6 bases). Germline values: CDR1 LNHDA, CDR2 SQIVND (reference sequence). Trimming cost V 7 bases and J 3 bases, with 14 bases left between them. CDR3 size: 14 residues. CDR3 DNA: TGTGCCAGTAACCCTCGCGGGAAAACAGATACGCAGTATTTT. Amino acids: CASNPRGKTDTQYF.

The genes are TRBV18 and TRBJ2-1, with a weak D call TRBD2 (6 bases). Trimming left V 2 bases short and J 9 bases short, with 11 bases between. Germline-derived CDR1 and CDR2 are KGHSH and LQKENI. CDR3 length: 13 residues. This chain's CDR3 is CASSPRGLSEQFF. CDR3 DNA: TGTGCCAGCTCACCAAGGGGACTTAGTGAGCAGTTCTTC. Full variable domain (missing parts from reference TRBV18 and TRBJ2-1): NAGVMQNPRHLVRRRGQEARLRCSPMKGHSHVYWYRQLPEEGLKFMVYLQKENIIDESGMPKERFSAEFPKEGPSILRIQQVVRGDSAAYFCASSPRGLSEQFFGPGTRLTVL.

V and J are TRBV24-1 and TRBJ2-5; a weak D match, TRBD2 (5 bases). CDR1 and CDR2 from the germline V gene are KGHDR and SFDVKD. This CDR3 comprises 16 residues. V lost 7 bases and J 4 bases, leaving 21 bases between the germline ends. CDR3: CATSRADHDAPETQYF. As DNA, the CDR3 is TGTGCCACCAGCCGAGCGGACCATGACGCCCCAGAGACCCAGTACTTC.

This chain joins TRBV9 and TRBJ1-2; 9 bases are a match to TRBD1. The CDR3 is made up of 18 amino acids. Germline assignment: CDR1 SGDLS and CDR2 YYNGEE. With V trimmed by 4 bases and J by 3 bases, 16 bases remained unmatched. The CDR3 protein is CASSPRSSLTGGDYGYTF. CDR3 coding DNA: TGTGCCAGCAGCCCGAGATCCTCTTTGACAGGGGGGGACTATGGCTACACCTTC.

The CDR3, as DNA: TGTGCCAGCAGCTTAGCGGCAGGCCAAGAGACCCAGTACTTC. Translation gives CASSLAAGQETQYF. The chain couples TRBV7-9 to TRBJ2-5; D is unresolved. The CDR3 totals 14 residues. The germline V gene has CDR1 SEHNR and CDR2 FQNEAQ (reference sequence). V was pared by 0 bases and J by 1 base, with 6 bases between.

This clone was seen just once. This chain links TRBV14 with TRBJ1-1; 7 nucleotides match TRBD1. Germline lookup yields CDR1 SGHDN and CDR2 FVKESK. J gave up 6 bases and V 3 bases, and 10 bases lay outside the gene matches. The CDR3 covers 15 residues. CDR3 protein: CASSHSPGTVSEAFF. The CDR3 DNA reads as TGTGCCAGCAGCCATTCCCCTGGGACAGTCTCTGAAGCTTTCTTT.

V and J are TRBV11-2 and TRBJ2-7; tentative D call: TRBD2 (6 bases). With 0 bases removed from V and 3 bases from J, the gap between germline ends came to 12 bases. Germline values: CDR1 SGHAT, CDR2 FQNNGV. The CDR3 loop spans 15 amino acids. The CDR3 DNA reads TGTGCCAGCAGCTTAGATCTTCTGGGGGGCTACGAGCAGTACGTC. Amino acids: CASSLDLLGGYEQYV.

The CDR3 nucleotides are TGTGCCAGTAAAACAGGGGGCGCGTGGAACACTGAAGCTTTCTTT. Protein sequence: CASKTGGAWNTEAFF. This rearrangement joins TRBV19 to TRBJ1-1; 9 bases are shared with TRBD1. Germline V lookup: CDR1 LNHDA, CDR2 SQIVND (reference sequence). This CDR3 has 15 amino acids. V shed 7 bases, J shed 1 base, and the junction held 7 bases outside the gene matches. Full variable domain (remainder filled in from reference TRBV19 and TRBJ1-1): DGGITQSPKYLFRKEGQNVTLSCEQNLNHDAMYWYRQDPGQGLRLIYYSQIVNDFQKGDIAEGYSVSREKKESFPLTVTSAQKNPTAFYLCASKTGGAWNTEAFFGQGTRLTVV.

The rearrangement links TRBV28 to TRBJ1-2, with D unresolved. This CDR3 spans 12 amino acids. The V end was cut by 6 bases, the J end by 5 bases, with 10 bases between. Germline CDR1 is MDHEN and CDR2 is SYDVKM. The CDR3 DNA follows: TGTGCCAGCAGGCCAGGCCCATATGGCTACACCTTC. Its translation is CASRPGPYGYTF.

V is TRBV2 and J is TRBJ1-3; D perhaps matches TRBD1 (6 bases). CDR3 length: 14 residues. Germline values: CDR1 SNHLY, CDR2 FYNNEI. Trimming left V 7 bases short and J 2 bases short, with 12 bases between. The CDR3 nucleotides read TGTGCCAGCATTCCAGGGGATACTGGAAACACCATATATTTT. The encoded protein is CASIPGDTGNTIYF.

CDR3 DNA: TGTGCCAGCAGTTTGAACAGCTTGGCGGGAGCTTTCTTT. This codes for CASSLNSLAGAFF. The chain joins TRBV28 to TRBJ1-1; D remains ambiguous. The CDR3 extends over 13 amino acids. CDR1 and CDR2 (germline): MDHEN, SYDVKM. V lost 3 bases, J lost 10 bases, and 15 bases lay in between.

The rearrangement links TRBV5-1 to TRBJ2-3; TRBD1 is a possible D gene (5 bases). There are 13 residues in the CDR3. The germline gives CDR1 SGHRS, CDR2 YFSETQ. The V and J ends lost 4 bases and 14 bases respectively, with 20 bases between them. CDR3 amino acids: CASSHGPQGNLYF. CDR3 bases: TGCGCCAGCAGCCATGGACCCCAGGGTAATCTGTATTTT.

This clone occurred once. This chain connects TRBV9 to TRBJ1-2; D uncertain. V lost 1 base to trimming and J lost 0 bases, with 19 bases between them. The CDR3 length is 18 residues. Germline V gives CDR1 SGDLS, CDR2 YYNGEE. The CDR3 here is CASSVQIPGGNTNYGYTF. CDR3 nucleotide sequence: TGTGCCAGCAGCGTACAAATCCCGGGAGGTAATACTAACTATGGCTACACCTTC.

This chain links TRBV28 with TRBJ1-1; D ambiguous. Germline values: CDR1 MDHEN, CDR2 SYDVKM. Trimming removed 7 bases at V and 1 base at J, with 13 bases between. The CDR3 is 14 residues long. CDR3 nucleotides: TGTGCCAGCAAGGTATTCGGAGGGAACACTGAAGCTTTCTTT. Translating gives CASKVFGGNTEAFF.

In DNA form, the CDR3 reads TGTGCCAGCAGATTGACTAGCGGGAGGGCCGATGAGCAGTTCTTC. This sequence encodes CASRLTSGRADEQFF. The genes are TRBV7-2 and TRBJ2-1, with 14 positions matching TRBD2. Germline assignment: CDR1 SGHTA and CDR2 FQGNSA. V dropped 6 bases and J dropped 8; count of bases not matched to a gene: 6. The CDR3 totals 15 residues.

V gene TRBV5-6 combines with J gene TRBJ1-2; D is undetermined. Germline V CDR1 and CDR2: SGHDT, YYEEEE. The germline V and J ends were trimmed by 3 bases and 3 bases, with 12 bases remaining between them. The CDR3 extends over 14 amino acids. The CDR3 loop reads CASSSHGLHYGYTF. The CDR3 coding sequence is TGTGCCAGCAGCTCGCACGGACTGCACTATGGCTACACCTTC.

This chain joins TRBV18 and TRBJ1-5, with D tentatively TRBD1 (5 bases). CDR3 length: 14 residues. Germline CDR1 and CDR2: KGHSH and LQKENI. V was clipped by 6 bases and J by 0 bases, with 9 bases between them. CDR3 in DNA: TGTGCCAGCTCCCTGACAGATAGCAATCAGCCCCAGCATTTT. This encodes CASSLTDSNQPQHF.

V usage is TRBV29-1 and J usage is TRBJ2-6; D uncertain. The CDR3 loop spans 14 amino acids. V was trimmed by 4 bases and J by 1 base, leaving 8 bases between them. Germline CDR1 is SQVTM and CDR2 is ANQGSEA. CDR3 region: CSVGSVSGANVLTF. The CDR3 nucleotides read TGCAGCGTTGGTTCGGTGTCTGGGGCCAACGTCCTGACTTTC.

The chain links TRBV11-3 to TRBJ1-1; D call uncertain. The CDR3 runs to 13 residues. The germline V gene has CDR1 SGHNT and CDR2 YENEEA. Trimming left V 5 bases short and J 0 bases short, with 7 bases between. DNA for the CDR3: TGTGCCAGCAGCGCGGATTTGAACACTGAAGCTTTCTTT. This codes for CASSADLNTEAFF.

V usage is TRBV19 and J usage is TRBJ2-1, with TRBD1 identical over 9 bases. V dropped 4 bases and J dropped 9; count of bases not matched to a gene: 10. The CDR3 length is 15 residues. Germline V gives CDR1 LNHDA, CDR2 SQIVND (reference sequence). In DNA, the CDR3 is TGTGCCAGTAGTAGACCGGGACAGGGCCTAATTGAGCAGTTCTTC. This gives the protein CASSRPGQGLIEQFF.

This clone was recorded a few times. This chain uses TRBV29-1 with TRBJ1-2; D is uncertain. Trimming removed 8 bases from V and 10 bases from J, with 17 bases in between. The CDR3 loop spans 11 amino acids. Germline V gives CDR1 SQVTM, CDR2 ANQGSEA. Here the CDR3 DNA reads TGCAGCTCGCGGGAGGCTAGTATCTACACCTTC. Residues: CSSREASIYTF.

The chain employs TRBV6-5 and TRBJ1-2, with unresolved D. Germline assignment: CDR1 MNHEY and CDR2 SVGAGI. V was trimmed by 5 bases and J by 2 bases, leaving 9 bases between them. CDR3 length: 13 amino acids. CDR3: CASSRGGNYGYTF. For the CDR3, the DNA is TGTGCCAGCAGTCGAGGTGGGAACTATGGCTACACCTTC.